This is a list of T cell receptor beta chains from one sample in a study of CD8 T cells in ankylosing spondylitis. One entry per CDR3 protein results from TCRdb running MiXCR on the 5' RACE reads. The sample consists of 250,000 to 400,000 distinct CDR3 sequences, around 10% of them appearing once. Sequences were obtained from blood, either unsorted or a sorted T cell fraction (not recorded which). The receptors were gathered from a female donor with ankylosing spondylitis or in good health (not recorded which). Each CDR3 is given with its conserved first and last residue. D genes are given only for firm matches. The size of a clone is reported for some rows only, either as once, few or many, or as a class for expanded clones.

clone size	D gene	J gene	CDR3 length	V gene	CDR3 DNA	CDR3 protein
many	-	TRBJ2-5	12	TRBV5-6	TGTGCCAGCGGGGCCTACCAGGAGACCCAGTACTTC	CASGAYQETQYF
many	TRBD1	TRBJ2-7	14	TRBV5-1	TGCGCCAGCAGCTGGGGACAGGGGGCCTACGAGCAGTACTTC	CASSWGQGAYEQYF
many	TRBD2	TRBJ2-2	16	TRBV12-3/TRBV12-4	TGTGCCAGCAGCCTGGGACTAGCGGGAGATGCCGGGGAGCTGTTTTTT	CASSLGLAGDAGELFF
many	-	TRBJ2-2	15	TRBV20-1	TGCAGTGCCCTACCAGGTGGAGCGAACACCGGGGAGCTGTTTTTT	CSALPGGANTGELFF
many	-	TRBJ2-1	15	TRBV6-5	TGTGCCAGCAGTTTCCTCAGGGGCTCCTACAATGAGCAGTTCTTC	CASSFLRGSYNEQFF
once	TRBD2	TRBJ2-1	15	TRBV10-2	TGCGCCAGCCAACCGGGGCTAGCGGGGGGAAATGAGCAGTTCTTC	CASQPGLAGGNEQFF
many	TRBD1	TRBJ1-1	14	TRBV5-1	TGCGCCAGCAGCCTATCACAGGGGCACACTGAAGCTTTCTTT	CASSLSQGHTEAFF
many	-	TRBJ2-7	13	TRBV20-1	TGCAGTTTCCGGGACAAGGGCGTCTACGAGCAGTACTTC	CSFRDKGVYEQYF
-	-	TRBJ1-5	14	TRBV7-2	TGTGCCAGCAGCCCCAGCGGAAAGGGGCAGCCCCAGCATTTT	CASSPSGKGQPQHF
many	-	TRBJ2-7	15	TRBV5-6	TGTGCCAGCAGCTACCTTGGAGGGAGGAACTACGAGCAGTACTTC	CASSYLGGRNYEQYF
-	-	TRBJ2-2	16	TRBV5-6	TGTGCCAGCAGCCTCATGAACAAAGGCGACACCGGGGAGCTGTTTTTT	CASSLMNKGDTGELFF
-	TRBD2	TRBJ2-1	17	TRBV12-3/TRBV12-4	TGTGCCAGCAGTCCCCGGGAGGTGCGGGACCCCTACAATGAGCAGTTCTTC	CASSPREVRDPYNEQFF
many	-	TRBJ2-7	14	TRBV14	TGTGCCAGCAGCCAAGACTTCGCGACCTACGAGCAGTACTTC	CASSQDFATYEQYF
-	-	TRBJ2-6	16	TRBV12-3/TRBV12-4	TGTGCCAGCAGTTTAGAAGGGTCCCCTGGGGCCAACGTCCTGACTTTC	CASSLEGSPGANVLTF
-	-	TRBJ2-1	14	TRBV5-1	TGCGCCACCGGGAGGGACAGGGAGAACAATGAGCAGTTCTTC	CATGRDRENNEQFF
few	TRBD1	TRBJ1-4	14	TRBV28	TGTGCCAGCAGTTTTAGACAGGGGCTTGAAAAACTGTTTTTT	CASSFRQGLEKLFF
-	TRBD1	TRBJ2-1	15	TRBV20-1	TGCAGTGCTAGCTACGGACAGGACCTAGGTAATGAGCAGTTCTTC	CSASYGQDLGNEQFF
many	TRBD1	TRBJ2-1	16	TRBV5-5	TGTGCCAGCAGTTCAGGGGGCTACCACTCCTACAATGAGCAGTTCTTC	CASSSGGYHSYNEQFF
few	-	TRBJ2-5	12	TRBV18	TGTGCCAGCTCACCGATGACCAGAACCCAGTACTTC	CASSPMTRTQYF
many	-	TRBJ1-2	11	TRBV29-1	TGCAGCGTCCAAAGTTCGAGGGGCTACACCTTC	CSVQSSRGYTF
many	-	TRBJ2-1	14	TRBV5-1	TGCGCCAGCAGCTTAACGCGGGGTAACAATGAGCAGTTCTTC	CASSLTRGNNEQFF
many	TRBD2	TRBJ2-3	15	TRBV29-1	TGCAGCGTTGGCCCTGCTAGCGGGAGGACAGATACGCAGTATTTT	CSVGPASGRTDTQYF
few	-	TRBJ2-7	12	TRBV10-3	TGTGCCATCAGTGGGGACTCCTACGAGCAGTACTTC	CAISGDSYEQYF
many	-	TRBJ2-7	13	TRBV10-3	TGTGCCATCAGTGGAGGACAACTCTACGAGCAGTACTTC	CAISGGQLYEQYF
many	TRBD2	TRBJ2-1	16	TRBV7-2	TGTGCCAGCAGCTTGGGACTATTAAGCCTGGGCAGGGAGCAGTTCTTC	CASSLGLLSLGREQFF
few	TRBD2	TRBJ2-1	16	TRBV5-1	TGCGCCAGCAGCGCCGACGGGCTAGCGGGCGTCGATGAGCAGTTCTTC	CASSADGLAGVDEQFF
-	TRBD2	TRBJ2-5	14	TRBV2	TGTGCCAGCAGCGGGACTAGCGGGAGTGAGACCCAGTACTTC	CASSGTSGSETQYF
many	-	TRBJ1-4	15	TRBV6-2/TRBV6-3	TGTGCCAGCAGGCCCGGGGACGGACGGTACGAAAAACTGTTTTTT	CASRPGDGRYEKLFF
once	TRBD1	TRBJ1-1	14	TRBV6-4	TGTGCCGGCCGACACCGGGACAGGGAGGGCGAAGCTTTCTTT	CAGRHRDREGEAFF
many	TRBD2	TRBJ2-7	16	TRBV4-3	TGCGCCAGCAGCCAGGGGGTCGGGGACTACTCATACGAGCAGTACTTC	CASSQGVGDYSYEQYF
few	TRBD2	TRBJ2-3	13	TRBV10-3	TGTGCCATCAGTGACCCGTCCCGGGAGGCGCAGTATTTT	CAISDPSREAQYF
-	-	TRBJ2-5	13	TRBV18	TGTGCCAGCTCAAAGGACAGACAAGAGACCCAGTACTTC	CASSKDRQETQYF
-	TRBD2	TRBJ2-2	15	TRBV20-1	TGCGGTGCATACCCGGGAGGACCAAACACCGGGGAGCTGTTTTTT	CGAYPGGPNTGELFF
many	TRBD2	TRBJ2-3	15	TRBV5-1	TGCGCCAGCAGCTTTTATAGCGGGGGAACAGATACGCAGTATTTT	CASSFYSGGTDTQYF
few	TRBD2	TRBJ2-2	15	TRBV7-9	TGTGCCAGCAGCCCCCGGACTAGCGGGACAGGGGAGCTGTTTTTT	CASSPRTSGTGELFF
-	TRBD1	TRBJ1-5	16	TRBV7-8	TGTGCCAGCAGCTTAGTGGGTGGAGGGGGCGGCCAGCCCCAGCATTTT	CASSLVGGGGGQPQHF
-	TRBD2	TRBJ2-3	19	TRBV12-3/TRBV12-4	TGTGCCAGCAGTTTGGGCGGCTTCAGGGACTACCCTAGCACAGATACGCAGTATTTT	CASSLGGFRDYPSTDTQYF
-	TRBD2	TRBJ2-5	17	TRBV4-2	TGTGCCAGCAGCCAAGGGGTCGCGGGGGAGAACCAAGAGACCCAGTACTTC	CASSQGVAGENQETQYF
few	-	TRBJ1-2	14	TRBV27	TGTGCCAGCAGCCGAGCGGACCGACTGGCTGGCTACACCTTC	CASSRADRLAGYTF
many	TRBD1	TRBJ2-4	13	TRBV4-3	TGCGCCAGCAGCCATCTTACAGGGGAAATTCAGTACTTC	CASSHLTGEIQYF
many	TRBD1	TRBJ1-2	15	TRBV20-1	TGCAGTGCTTGGGACAGGGGCAAGATGTTGTATGGCTACACCTTC	CSAWDRGKMLYGYTF
many	-	TRBJ1-2	12	TRBV20-1	TGCAGTGCTAGTGAAGGGATCTATGGCTACACCTTC	CSASEGIYGYTF
many	-	TRBJ1-1	15	TRBV5-6	TGTGCCAGCAGCTTGGGCCCAGCAATGAACACTGAAGCTTTCTTT	CASSLGPAMNTEAFF
many	-	TRBJ1-6	15	TRBV7-9	TGTGCCAGCAGCTTAGTTGCAGGGATCGATTCACCCCTCCACTTT	CASSLVAGIDSPLHF
-	-	TRBJ2-1	16	TRBV5-8	TGTGCCAGCAGCTCGGGACTGGTTGGGGCCTACAATGAGCAGTTCTTC	CASSSGLVGAYNEQFF
-	-	TRBJ2-2	16	TRBV7-3	TGTGCCAGCAGCTCGACTGAGGGCACGAACACCGGGGAGCTGTTTTTT	CASSSTEGTNTGELFF
many	TRBD1	TRBJ1-4	13	TRBV20-1	TGCAGTGCCCTACAGGGACAGAGGGAAAAACTGTTTTTT	CSALQGQREKLFF
few	-	TRBJ1-1	15	TRBV3-1	TGTGCCAGCAGCTTCTACGGGGCAGTACGGACTGAAGCTTTCTTT	CASSFYGAVRTEAFF
-	-	TRBJ2-3	16	TRBV5-1	TGCGCCAGCAGCTTGGGGGTAGCCCGATCCACAGATACGCAGTATTTT	CASSLGVARSTDTQYF
many	TRBD1	TRBJ1-5	15	TRBV27	TGTGCCAGCAGTTCCCGGACAGGGAGCAATCAGCCCCAGCATTTT	CASSSRTGSNQPQHF
many	-	TRBJ1-1	13	TRBV5-1	TGCGCCAGCAGCTCCCAGGGGAACACTGAAGCTTTCTTT	CASSSQGNTEAFF